This T cell receptor (beta chain) was observed in a study of blood T cell repertoires in COVID-19. Study at large: Spain, Italy and the United States supplied samples that represented acute and convalescent COVID-19. Sources were T cells, B-cell-depleted T cells, or PBMCs; the material itself was cDNA or gDNA.

Per the original data handling: Amplification of reference gene primers provided the estimated nucleated cell counts. Sequencing was performed with immunoSEQ multiplex PCR; in TCRdb, only in-frame clones are kept and a portion is missing. From that table come the V and J calls and clone size; the DNA was used to work out D and trimming. The sample lists about 120,000 clones, approximately 81% seen once, with almost 4% in the top ten. Germline loops: CDR1 KGHDR, CDR2 SFDVKD. This CDR3 is built from 12 residues. V was pared by 5 bases and J by 7 bases, with 7 bases between. This chain uses TRBV24-1 with TRBJ1-4; D may be TRBD1 (5 bases). This TCR was sampled from a woman older than 75 with acute or convalescent COVID-19. Sequenced sample: peripheral blood. CDR3: CATSATVEKLFF. CDR3 in DNA: TGTGCCACCAGTGCGACAGTTGAAAAACTGTTTTTT.